This TCR beta chain was recovered during a study of response to subunit inactivated influenza vaccine. Findings and caveats of the study: That few new T cells are recruited by each seasonal influenza vaccination was the authors' suggestion.

This clonotype was counted only a few times. Antigen specificity is unknown. Each CDR3 protein gets one entry after TCRdb re-called the RT-PCR reads with MiXCR. The sample has about 530,000 distinct CDR3 sequences, about 12% seen once. The CDR3 is 16 residues long. Germline CDR1 and CDR2: KGHSH and LQKENI. The V segment lost 2 bases and the J segment 2 bases; nucleotides outside the gene matches: 5. V and J are TRBV18 and TRBJ2-3; 9 bases map to TRBD2. The clonotype comes from a man aged 45-65 years who received an inactivated influenza vaccine. The specimen was PBMCs from blood, collected on the day of vaccination. Written as DNA, the CDR3 is TGTGCCAGCTCACCAGGGCTAGCGGGGACCACAGATACGCAGTATTTT. Its protein is CASSPGLAGTTDTQYF.